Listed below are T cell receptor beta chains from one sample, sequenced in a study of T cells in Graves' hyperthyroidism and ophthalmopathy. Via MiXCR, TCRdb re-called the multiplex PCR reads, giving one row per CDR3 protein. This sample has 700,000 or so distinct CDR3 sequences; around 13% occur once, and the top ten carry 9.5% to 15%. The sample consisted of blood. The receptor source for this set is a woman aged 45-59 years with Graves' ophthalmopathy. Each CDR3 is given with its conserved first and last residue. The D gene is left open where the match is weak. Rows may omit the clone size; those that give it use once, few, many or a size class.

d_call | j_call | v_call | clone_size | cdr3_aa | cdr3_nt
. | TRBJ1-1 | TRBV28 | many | CASSRLGDMNTEAFF | TGTGCCAGCAGTCGCCTAGGGGATATGAACACTGAAGCTTTCTTT
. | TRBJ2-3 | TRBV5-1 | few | CASSYIRRDTQYF | TGCGCCAGCAGCTATATCCGGAGAGATACGCAGTATTTT
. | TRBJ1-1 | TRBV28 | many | CASSLDRTEAFF | TGTGCCAGCAGTCTTGACAGGACTGAAGCTTTCTTT
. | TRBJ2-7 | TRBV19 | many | CASSRSVQKSSYEQYF | TGTGCCAGTAGTCGGAGCGTGCAAAAGAGCTCCTACGAGCAGTACTTC
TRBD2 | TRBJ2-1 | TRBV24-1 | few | CATSDRGGSENEQFF | TGTGCCACCAGTGACCGGGGCGGGAGTGAGAATGAGCAGTTCTTC
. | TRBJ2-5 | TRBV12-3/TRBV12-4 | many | CASTLPGGRGETQYF | TGTGCCAGCACCCTACCCGGGGGGCGGGGGGAGACCCAGTACTTC
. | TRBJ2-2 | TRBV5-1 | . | CASNYTDAGELFF | TGCGCCAGCAACTATACCGATGCCGGGGAGCTGTTTTTT
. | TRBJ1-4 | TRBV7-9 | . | CASSSGQYQEKLFF | TGTGCCAGCAGCTCTGGACAGTACCAGGAAAAACTGTTTTTT
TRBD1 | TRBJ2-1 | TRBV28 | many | CASTLTGTGVIQGLYNEQFF | TGTGCCAGCACTTTAACCGGGACAGGGGTTATACAGGGGTTATACAATGAGCAGTTCTTC
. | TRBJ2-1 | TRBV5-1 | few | CASSLAEGQFF | TGCGCCAGCAGCTTGGCGGAGGGGCAGTTCTTC
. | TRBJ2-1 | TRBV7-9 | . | CACSSTGTKWWSEQFF | TGTGCCTGCAGCTCCACCGGGACAAAGTGGTGGAGTGAGCAGTTCTTC
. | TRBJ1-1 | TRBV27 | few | CASSLFRETEAFF | TGTGCCAGCAGTTTATTCAGGGAAACTGAAGCTTTCTTT
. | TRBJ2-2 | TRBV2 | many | CASRPESGWDTGELFF | TGTGCCAGCAGACCGGAGAGTGGTTGGGACACCGGGGAGCTGTTTTTT
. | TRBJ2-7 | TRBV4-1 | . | CASSLASGGISYEQYF | TGCGCCAGCAGCCTCGCAAGCGGCGGGATCTCCTACGAGCAGTACTTC
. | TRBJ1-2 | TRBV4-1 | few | CASSQDLATLGYTF | TGCGCCAGCAGCCAAGATCTGGCCACTTTAGGCTACACCTTC
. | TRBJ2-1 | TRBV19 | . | CASARRYEQFF | TGTGCCAGTGCCCGGAGGTATGAGCAGTTCTTC
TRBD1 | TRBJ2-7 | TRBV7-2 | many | CASSSLGAGTVYEQYF | TGTGCCAGCAGCTCGTTGGGGGCCGGGACAGTGTACGAGCAGTACTTC
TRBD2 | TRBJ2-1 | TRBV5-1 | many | CASSLQGLAGVDEQFF | TGCGCCAGCAGCTTGCAGGGACTAGCGGGAGTAGATGAGCAGTTCTTC
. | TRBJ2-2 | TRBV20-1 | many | CSARRSANTGELFF | TGCAGTGCTAGGCGGTCGGCGAACACCGGGGAGCTGTTTTTT
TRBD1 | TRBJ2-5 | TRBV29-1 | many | CSVKGTDQETQYF | TGCAGCGTTAAAGGGACAGATCAAGAGACCCAGTACTTC
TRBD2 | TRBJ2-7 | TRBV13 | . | CASSPRGGERESEQYF | TGTGCCAGCAGCCCCCGTGGCGGCGAGCGGGAGAGCGAGCAGTACTTC
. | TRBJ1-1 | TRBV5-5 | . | CASSLLSGPYTEAFF | TGTGCCAGCAGCTTGTTATCCGGGCCTTACACTGAAGCTTTCTTT
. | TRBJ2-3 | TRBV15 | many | CATSRVEGITDTQYF | TGTGCCACCAGCAGAGTGGAGGGAATCACAGATACGCAGTATTTT
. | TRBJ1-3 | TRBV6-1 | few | CASSPRGPGNTIYF | TGTGCCAGCAGCCCCCGGGGACCTGGAAACACCATATATTTT
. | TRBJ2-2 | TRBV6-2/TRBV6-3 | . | CATPGEQGGELFF | TGTGCCACCCCGGGGGAGCAAGGCGGGGAGCTGTTTTTT
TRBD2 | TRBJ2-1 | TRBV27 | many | CASRALALGGNEQFF | TGTGCCAGCAGAGCGCTAGCCTTGGGGGGGAATGAGCAGTTCTTC